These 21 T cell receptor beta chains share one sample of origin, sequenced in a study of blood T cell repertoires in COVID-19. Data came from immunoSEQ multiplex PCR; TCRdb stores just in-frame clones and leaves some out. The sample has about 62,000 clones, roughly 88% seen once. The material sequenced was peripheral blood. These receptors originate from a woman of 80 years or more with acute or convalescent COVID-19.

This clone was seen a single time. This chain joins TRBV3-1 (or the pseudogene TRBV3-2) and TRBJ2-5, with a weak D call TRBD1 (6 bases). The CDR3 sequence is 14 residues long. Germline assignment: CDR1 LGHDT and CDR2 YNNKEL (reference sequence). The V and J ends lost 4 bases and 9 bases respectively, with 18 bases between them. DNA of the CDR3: TGTGCCAGCAGCCCTACCTCAGGGGCCGCGGCCCAGTACTTC. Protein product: CASSPTSGAAAQYF.

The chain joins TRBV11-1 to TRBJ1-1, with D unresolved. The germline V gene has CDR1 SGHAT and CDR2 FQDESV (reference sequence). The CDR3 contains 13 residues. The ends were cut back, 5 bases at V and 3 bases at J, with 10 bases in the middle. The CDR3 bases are TGTGCCAGCAGCCGGGCCGGGGACACTGAAGCTTTCTTT. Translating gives CASSRAGDTEAFF.

The CDR3 spells CASSPGQLGEKLFF. DNA for the CDR3: TGTGCCAGCAGTCCCGGACAGTTGGGGGAAAAACTGTTTTTT. The V call is TRBV28, the J call TRBJ1-4, with D perhaps TRBD1 (6 bases). Trimming took 5 bases from V and 8 from J, leaving 15 bases between them. CDR3 length: 14 amino acids. Germline V lookup: CDR1 MDHEN, CDR2 SYDVKM.

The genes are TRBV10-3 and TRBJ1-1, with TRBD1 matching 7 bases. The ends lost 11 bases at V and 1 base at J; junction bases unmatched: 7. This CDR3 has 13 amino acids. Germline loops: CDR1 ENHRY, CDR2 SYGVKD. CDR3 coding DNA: TGTGCCGTCTCCGGGACAGAGAACACTGAAGCTTTCTTT. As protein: CAVSGTENTEAFF.

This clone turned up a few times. CDR3 loop: CASSVQAANTGELFF. The DNA for the CDR3 is TGTGCCAGCAGCGTCCAGGCCGCGAACACCGGGGAGCTGTTTTTT. The chain couples TRBV9 to TRBJ2-2; no clear D. The CDR3 contains 15 residues. The germline CDR1 and CDR2 sequences are SGDLS and YYNGEE. Trimming left V 2 bases short and J 0 bases short, with 8 bases between. The whole variable domain, remainder taken from reference TRBV9 and TRBJ2-2, is DSGVTQTPKHLITATGQRVTLRCSPRSGDLSVYWYQQSLDQGLQFLIQYYNGEERAKGNILERFSAQQFPDLHSELNLSSLELGDSALYFCASSVQAANTGELFFGEGSRLTVL.

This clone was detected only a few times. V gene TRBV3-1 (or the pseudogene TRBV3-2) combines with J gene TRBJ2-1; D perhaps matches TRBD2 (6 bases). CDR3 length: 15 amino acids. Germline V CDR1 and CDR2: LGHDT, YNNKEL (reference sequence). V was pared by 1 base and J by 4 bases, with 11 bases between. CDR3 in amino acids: CASSQGGEAYNEQFF. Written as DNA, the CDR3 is TGTGCCAGCAGCCAAGGGGGGGAGGCTTACAATGAGCAGTTCTTC.

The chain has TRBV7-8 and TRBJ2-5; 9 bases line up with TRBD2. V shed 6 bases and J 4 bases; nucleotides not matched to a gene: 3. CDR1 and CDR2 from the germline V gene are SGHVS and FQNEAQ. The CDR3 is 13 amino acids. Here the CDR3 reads CASSLAGRETQYF. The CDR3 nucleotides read TGTGCCAGCAGTCTAGCGGGGAGAGAGACCCAGTACTTC. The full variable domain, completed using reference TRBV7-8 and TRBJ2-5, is GAGVSQSPRYKVAKRGQDVALRCDPISGHVSLFWYQQALGQGPEFLTYFQNEAQLDKSGLPSDRFFAERPEGSVSTLKIQRTQQEDSAVYLCASSLAGRETQYFGPGTRLLVL.

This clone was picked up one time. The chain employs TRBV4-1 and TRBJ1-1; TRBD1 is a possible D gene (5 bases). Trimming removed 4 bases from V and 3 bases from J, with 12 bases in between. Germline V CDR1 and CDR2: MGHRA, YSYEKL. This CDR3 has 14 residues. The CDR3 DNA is TGCGCCAGCAGCCGTTTGACGGGGGACACTGAAGCTTTCTTT. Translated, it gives CASSRLTGDTEAFF.

The CDR3 is CASSERGTAYEQYF. The DNA for the CDR3 is TGTGCCAGCAGTGAGCGGGGGACTGCCTACGAGCAGTACTTC. This chain connects TRBV6-1 to TRBJ2-7, with TRBD2 matching over 7 bases. CDR1 MNHNS and CDR2 SASEGT come from the germline V gene. The CDR3 is made up of 14 amino acids. Trimming cost V 3 bases and J 2 bases; bases outside gene matches: 4.

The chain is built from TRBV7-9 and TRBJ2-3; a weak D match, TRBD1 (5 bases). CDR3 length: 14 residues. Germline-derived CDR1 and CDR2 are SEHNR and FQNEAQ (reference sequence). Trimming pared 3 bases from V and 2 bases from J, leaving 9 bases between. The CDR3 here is CASSLGRVTDTQYF. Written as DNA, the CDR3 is TGTGCCAGCAGCTTGGGCAGGGTCACAGATACGCAGTATTTT.

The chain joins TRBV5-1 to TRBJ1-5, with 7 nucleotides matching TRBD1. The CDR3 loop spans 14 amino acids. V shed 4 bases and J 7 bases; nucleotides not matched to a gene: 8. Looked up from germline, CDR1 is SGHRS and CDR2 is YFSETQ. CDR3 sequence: CASSVDRVDQPQHF. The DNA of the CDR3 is TGCGCCAGCAGCGTTGACAGGGTAGACCAGCCCCAGCATTTT.

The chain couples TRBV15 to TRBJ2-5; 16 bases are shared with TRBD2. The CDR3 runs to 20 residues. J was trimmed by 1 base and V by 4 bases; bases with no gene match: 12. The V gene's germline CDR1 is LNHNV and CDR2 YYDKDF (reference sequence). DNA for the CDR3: TGTGCCACCAGCAAGGGCCCGGGACTAGCGGGAGGGGGGCTCCAAGAGACCCAGTACTTC. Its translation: CATSKGPGLAGGGLQETQYF.

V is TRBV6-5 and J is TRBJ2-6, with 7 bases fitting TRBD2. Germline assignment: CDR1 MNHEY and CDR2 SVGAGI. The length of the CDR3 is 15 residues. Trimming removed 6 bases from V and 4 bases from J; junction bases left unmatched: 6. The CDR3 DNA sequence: TGTGCCAGCAGGGGAACTAGCGCCGGGGCCAACGTCCTGACTTTC. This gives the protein CASRGTSAGANVLTF.

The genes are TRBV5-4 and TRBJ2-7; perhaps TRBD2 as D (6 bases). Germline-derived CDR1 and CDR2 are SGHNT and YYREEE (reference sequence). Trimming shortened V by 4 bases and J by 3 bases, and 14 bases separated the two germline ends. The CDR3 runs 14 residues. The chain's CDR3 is CASSGGTDGYEQYF. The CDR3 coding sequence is TGTGCCAGCAGCGGAGGGACGGACGGCTACGAGCAGTACTTC.

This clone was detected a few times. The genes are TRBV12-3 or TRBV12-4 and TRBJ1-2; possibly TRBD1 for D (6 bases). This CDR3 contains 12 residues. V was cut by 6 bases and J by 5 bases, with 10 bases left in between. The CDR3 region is CASSRTVYGYTF. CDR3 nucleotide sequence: TGTGCCAGCAGCCGGACAGTTTATGGCTACACCTTC.

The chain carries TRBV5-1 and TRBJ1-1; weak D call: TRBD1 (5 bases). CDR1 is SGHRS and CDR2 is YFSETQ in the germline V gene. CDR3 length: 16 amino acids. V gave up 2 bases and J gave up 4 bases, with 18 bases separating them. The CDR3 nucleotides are TGCGCCAGCAGCTTAGGGGCGGCCCAAGAAGGCACTGAAGCTTTCTTT. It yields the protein CASSLGAAQEGTEAFF.

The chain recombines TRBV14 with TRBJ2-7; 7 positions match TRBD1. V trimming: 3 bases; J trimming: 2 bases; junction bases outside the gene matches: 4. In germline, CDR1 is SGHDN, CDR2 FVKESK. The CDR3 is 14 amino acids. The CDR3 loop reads CASSQAGGTYEQYF. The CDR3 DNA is TGTGCCAGCAGCCAGGCAGGGGGTACCTACGAGCAGTACTTC.

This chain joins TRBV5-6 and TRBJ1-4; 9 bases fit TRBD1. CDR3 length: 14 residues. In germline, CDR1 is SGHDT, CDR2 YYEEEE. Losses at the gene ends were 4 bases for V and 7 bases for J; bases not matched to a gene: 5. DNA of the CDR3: TGTGCCAGCAGCACCGGGACAGGGCCTGAAAAACTGTTTTTT. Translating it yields CASSTGTGPEKLFF. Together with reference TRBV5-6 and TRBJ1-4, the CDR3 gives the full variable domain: DAGVTQSPTHLIKTRGQQVTLRCSPKSGHDTVSWYQQALGQGPQFIFQYYEEEERQRGNFPDRFSGHQFPNYSSELNVNALLLGDSALYLCASSTGTGPEKLFFGSGTQLSVL.

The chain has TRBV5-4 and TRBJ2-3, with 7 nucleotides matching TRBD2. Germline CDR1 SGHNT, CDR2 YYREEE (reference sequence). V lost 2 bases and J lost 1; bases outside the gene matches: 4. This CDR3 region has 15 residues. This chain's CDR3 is CASSFQRGGTDTQYF. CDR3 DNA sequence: TGTGCCAGCAGCTTCCAGCGGGGAGGCACAGATACGCAGTATTTT.

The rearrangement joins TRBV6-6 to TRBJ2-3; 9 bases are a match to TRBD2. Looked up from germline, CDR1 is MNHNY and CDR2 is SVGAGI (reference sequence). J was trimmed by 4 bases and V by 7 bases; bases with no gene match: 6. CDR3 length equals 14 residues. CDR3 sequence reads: CASTASGTADTQYF. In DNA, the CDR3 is TGTGCCAGCACCGCTAGCGGGACAGCAGATACGCAGTATTTT.

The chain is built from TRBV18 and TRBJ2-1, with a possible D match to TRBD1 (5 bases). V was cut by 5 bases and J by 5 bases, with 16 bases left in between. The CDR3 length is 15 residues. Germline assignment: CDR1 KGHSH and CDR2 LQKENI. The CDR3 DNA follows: TGTGCCAGCTCATCGTCCTTAGGGGCTAACAATGAGCAGTTCTTC. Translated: CASSSSLGANNEQFF.